The 4 T cell receptor beta chains below were found in one sample sequenced in a study of blood T cell repertoires in COVID-19. The data were produced by immunoSEQ multiplex PCR, yet TCRdb's version contains in-frame clones alone and is incomplete. Counted here are more than 100,000 clones, roughly 89% occurring once; the ten biggest clones make up 3.9%. Sample: PBMCs or T cells enriched from blood (not recorded which). These receptors came from a woman under 40 who had recovered from COVID-19.

This clone was observed a handful of times. The rearrangement joins TRBV7-9 to TRBJ1-3; D ambiguous. This CDR3 has 15 residues. The V and J ends lost 1 base and 0 bases respectively, with 7 bases between them. In germline, CDR1 is SEHNR, CDR2 FQNEAQ (reference sequence). CDR3 sequence: CASSLDRSSGNTIYF. The CDR3 nucleotides are TGTGCCAGCAGCTTAGACAGAAGCTCTGGAAACACCATATATTTT. The full variable domain, with the rest looked up from reference TRBV7-9 and TRBJ1-3, is DTGVSQNPRHKITKRGQNVTFRCDPISEHNRLYWYRQTLGQGPEFLTYFQNEAQLEKSRLLSDRFSAERPKGSFSTLEIQRTEQGDSAMYLCASSLDRSSGNTIYFGEGSWLTVV.

This clone turned up a few times. The chain uses TRBV7-2 and TRBJ2-7; no clear D gene. The germline V gene encodes CDR1 SGHTA and CDR2 FQGNSA. The CDR3 is 12 amino acids. Trimming shortened V by 2 bases and J by 2 bases, and 4 bases separated the two germline ends. As DNA, the CDR3 is TGTGCCAGCAGCTTAAGCCCCTACGAGCAGTACTTC. Its translation is CASSLSPYEQYF.

The chain uses TRBV19 and TRBJ2-1; TRBD2 might be the D (5 bases). The CDR3 extends over 15 amino acids. The germline V and J ends were trimmed by 2 bases and 4 bases, with 12 bases remaining between them. Looked up from germline, CDR1 is LNHDA and CDR2 is SQIVND (reference sequence). The CDR3 region is CASSITGADYNEQFF. CDR3 sequence (DNA): TGTGCCAGTAGTATAACCGGAGCGGATTACAATGAGCAGTTCTTC.

The rearrangement uses TRBV7-2 and TRBJ1-2; 8 nucleotides match TRBD1. Germline assignment: CDR1 SGHTA and CDR2 FQGNSA. This CDR3 is 13 amino acids long. V was clipped by 2 bases and J by 7 bases; unmatched bases: 3. The CDR3 protein is CASSLSQGGGYTF. CDR3 in DNA: TGTGCCAGCAGCTTATCACAGGGGGGTGGCTACACCTTC.